This paragraph covers one TCR beta chain sequence. Across over 20 US areas, participants ranged in age from about 18 to 90 years. Cohort assignment relied on participant-reported clinical history. This entry belongs to a study of blood T cell repertoires in COVID-19. For the study at large: PBMCs, B-cell-depleted T cells, or T cells provided the cDNA or gDNA that made up the material.

Germline-derived CDR1 and CDR2 are LGHDT and YNNKEL (reference sequence). The CDR3 is made up of 13 amino acids. The J segment lost 6 bases and the V segment lost 4 bases, leaving 2 bases of the junction unmatched. Under the authors' procedure: Estimation of nucleated cell counts was performed using reference gene primer amplification. The protocol was immunoSEQ multiplex PCR, while the TCRdb copy is restricted to in-frame clones and leaves out a portion. V and J calls and clone size come straight from that table; D and trimming were deduced from the DNA. The table shows about 330,000 clones, with about 90% occurring only once.

J is TRBJ2-7 and V is TRBV3-1 (or the pseudogene TRBV3-2), with 11 bases matching TRBD1. Sequenced material: PBMCs or T cells enriched from blood (not recorded which). The TCR originated in a man between 25 and 39 years old who had recovered from COVID-19. The CDR3 region is CASSRDRGAEQYF. The CDR3, as DNA: TGTGCCAGCAGCCGGGACAGGGGGGCCGAGCAGTACTTC.